These 29 T cell receptor beta chains were sequenced from one sample in a study of blood T cell repertoires in COVID-19 (dated by TCRdb to about 2020). Library creation used the immunoSEQ multiplex PCR assay. This is the immuneACCESS table as TCRdb keeps it, with only in-frame sequences that have V and J called. A part of the clones is gone; compared with another copy, unresolved V genes explain less than half, and the rest is unexplained. The sample has 55,000 to 80,000 clones on record, roughly 75% of them singletons. The top ten clones comprise around 14% of the sample. Sequencing was carried out using peripheral blood. The receptor source for this set is a man between 60 and 75 years old with COVID-19, enrolled during active disease.

This clone occurred a few times. The chain couples TRBV14 to TRBJ2-1; tentatively, D is TRBD2 (6 bases). The CDR3 contains 14 residues. CDR1 and CDR2 from the germline V gene are SGHDN and FVKESK. Trimming left V 6 bases short and J 10 bases short, with 19 bases between. CDR3 region: CASSQGLPSAEQFF. The CDR3 coding sequence is TGTGCCAGCAGTCAGGGACTCCCAAGCGCAGAGCAGTTCTTC.

A few counts support this clone. Distinct nucleotide sequences in the sample also encode this CDR3. The rearrangement links TRBV5-1 to TRBJ2-5; a possible D gene is TRBD2 (6 bases). Trimming left V 4 bases short and J 2 bases short, with 9 bases between. Germline lookup yields CDR1 SGHRS and CDR2 YFSETQ. The CDR3 consists of 13 residues. The CDR3 here is CASSPGLQETQYF. The CDR3 DNA sequence: TGCGCCAGCAGCCCGGGACTTCAAGAGACCCAGTACTTC.

There are a few counts of this clone. The rearrangement links TRBV28 to TRBJ2-2; TRBD2 aligns across 8 bases. This CDR3 has 14 residues. The trim removed 8 bases at V and 2 bases at J, leaving 4 bases unmatched. Germline assignment: CDR1 MDHEN and CDR2 SYDVKM. The CDR3 here is CASLAGGNTGELFF. The CDR3 region has the DNA TGTGCCAGCCTGGCGGGGGGAAACACCGGGGAGCTGTTTTTT.

The chain combines TRBV7-2 with TRBJ2-7; 9 bases map to TRBD2. Germline V CDR1 and CDR2: SGHTA, FQGNSA. This CDR3 spans 13 amino acids. The V gene end was trimmed by 6 bases and the J gene end by 3 bases; junction bases not matched to a gene: 3. For the CDR3, the DNA is TGTGCCAGCAGAATAGCGGGGGACTACGAGCAGTACTTC. Translation: CASRIAGDYEQYF.

The rearrangement links TRBV9 to TRBJ1-2, with TRBD1 matching over 10 bases. CDR1 SGDLS and CDR2 YYNGEE come from the germline V gene. CDR3 size: 14 residues. Losses at the gene ends were 3 bases for V and 3 bases for J; bases not matched to a gene: 2. The CDR3 DNA reads as TGTGCCAGCAGCGCCGGACAGGGGGACTATGGCTACACCTTC. Translation: CASSAGQGDYGYTF.

This chain uses TRBV1 with TRBJ2-2; the table's D gene call, TRBD2, was not cross checked with the DNA. TRBV1 is a pseudogene segment. The CDR3 is made up of 19 amino acids. In nucleotides, the CDR3 is TGCACCAGCAGCCAAGAAGGCGGGGGGGCCGTCAGTGGCACCGGGGAGCTGTTTTTT. Translated: CTSSQEGGGAVSGTGELFF.

The chain couples TRBV28 to TRBJ1-1, with 7 bases aligning to TRBD1. With 5 bases clipped from V and 2 bases from J, the junction kept 5 bases outside the gene matches. The CDR3 is 14 amino acids. The germline V gene has CDR1 MDHEN and CDR2 SYDVKM. CDR3 nucleotide sequence: TGTGCCAGCAGTAGAGCAGGGGGAAACACTGAAGCTTTCTTT. Protein sequence: CASSRAGGNTEAFF.

By share, this clone counts as medium-sized. The chain couples TRBV30 to TRBJ2-7, with D possibly TRBD1 on 6 matching bases. Germline lookup yields CDR1 GTSNPN and CDR2 SVGIG (reference sequence). This CDR3 contains 13 residues. Trimming removed 5 bases from V and 1 base from J, with 12 bases in between. This chain's CDR3 is CAWSRTDSYEQYF. The DNA for the CDR3 is TGTGCCTGGTCGCGGACAGATTCCTACGAGCAGTACTTC.

CDR3: CASSLPGQGVREKLFF. The CDR3 DNA reads as TGTGCCAGCAGCTTACCGGGACAGGGGGTGCGGGAAAAACTGTTTTTT. The V and J genes are TRBV5-6 and TRBJ1-4, with 11 bases matching TRBD1. Trimming cost V 2 bases and J 8 bases; bases outside gene matches: 8. The CDR3 contains 16 residues. Germline CDR1 SGHDT, CDR2 YYEEEE.

This chain joins TRBV10-3 and TRBJ2-7; D is ambiguous. Trimming shortened V by 7 bases and J by 3 bases, and 13 bases separated the two germline ends. Germline values: CDR1 ENHRY, CDR2 SYGVKD. The CDR3 sequence is 13 residues long. As DNA, the CDR3 is TGTGCCATCATGGGCGCCAACAACTACGAGCAGTACTTC. Translated, it gives CAIMGANNYEQYF.

This chain uses TRBV2 with TRBJ1-1; no definite D call. The V gene lost 4 bases and the J gene lost 1 base, with 13 bases spanning the gap. CDR1 and CDR2 from the germline V gene are SNHLY and FYNNEI. This CDR3 has 15 amino acids. CDR3 in amino acids: CASSVEGRSNTEAFF. The CDR3 DNA reads as TGTGCCAGCAGTGTGGAGGGTCGGTCGAACACTGAAGCTTTCTTT.

The chain is built from TRBV5-4 and TRBJ2-5; D call uncertain. V lost 0 bases and J 4 bases, leaving 7 bases between the germline ends. Germline CDR1 SGHNT, CDR2 YYREEE (reference sequence). The CDR3 loop spans 13 amino acids. Here the CDR3 DNA reads TGTGCCAGCAGCTTGGGTGGCGGAGAGACCCAGTACTTC. Amino acids: CASSLGGGETQYF.

DNA for the CDR3: TGTGCCAGCAGCGTAGTTGGGGACAGGGGCTACAATGAGCAGTTCTTC. Translation gives CASSVVGDRGYNEQFF. The V and J genes are TRBV9 and TRBJ2-1; 10 nucleotides agree with TRBD1. This CDR3 spans 16 amino acids. With 0 bases clipped from V and 3 bases from J, the junction kept 3 bases outside the gene matches. Germline CDR1 SGDLS, CDR2 YYNGEE.

The chain links TRBV28 to TRBJ1-2, with D perhaps matching TRBD1 (5 bases). Germline loops: CDR1 MDHEN, CDR2 SYDVKM. V shed 7 bases and J shed 1 base, with 7 bases lying between them. The CDR3 is 12 amino acids. CDR3 amino acids: CASTRVNYGYTF. CDR3 DNA sequence: TGTGCCAGCACCAGGGTTAACTATGGCTACACCTTC.

The genes are TRBV27 and TRBJ1-2; D may be TRBD1 (6 bases). The CDR3 length is 13 residues. V was trimmed by 6 bases and J by 0 bases, leaving 8 bases between them. CDR1 is MNHEY, CDR2 SMNVEV, per germline (reference sequence). The CDR3, as DNA: TGTGCCAGCAGAAGGACAGCTAACTATGGCTACACCTTC. As protein: CASRRTANYGYTF.

This clone has a single count. The chain recombines TRBV30 with TRBJ1-5; no reliable D call. Germline V gene sequence: CDR1 GTSNPN, CDR2 SVGIG (reference sequence). V lost 0 bases and J lost 1, with 7 bases in between. This CDR3 comprises 14 residues. The DNA of the CDR3 is TGTGCCTGGAGTGTTGTAGCGAGCAATCAGCCCCAGCATTTT. Its translation: CAWSVVASNQPQHF.

The chain carries TRBV5-4 and TRBJ2-3; 11 nucleotides match TRBD2. V lost 4 bases, J lost 4 bases, and 8 bases stayed unmatched. The germline CDR1 and CDR2 sequences are SGHNT and YYREEE (reference sequence). The CDR3 runs 16 residues. CDR3 sequence reads: CASSRGTSGTSDTQYF. The CDR3 coding sequence is TGTGCCAGCAGCCGGGGGACTAGCGGAACTTCAGATACGCAGTATTTT. Looking up the rest from reference TRBV5-4 and TRBJ2-3 gives the full variable domain: ETGVTQSPTHLIKTRGQQVTLRCSSQSGHNTVSWYQQALGQGPQFIFQYYREEENGRGNFPPRFSGLQFPNYSSELNVNALELDDSALYLCASSRGTSGTSDTQYFGPGTRLTVL.

The chain is built from TRBV21-1 and TRBJ1-5. TRBV21-1 represents a pseudogene. The CDR3 consists of 13 residues. Written as DNA, the CDR3 is TGTGCCGGGCGGGAGTCGAGCAATCAGCCCCAGCATTTT. Its translation: CAGRESSNQPQHF.

This clone occurred once. This chain joins TRBV5-1 and TRBJ1-1; D is unresolved. The ends were cut back, 4 bases at V and 5 bases at J, with 9 bases in the middle. CDR3 size: 12 residues. CDR1 is SGHRS and CDR2 is YFSETQ in the germline V gene. The CDR3: CASSGGLTEAFF. CDR3 coding DNA: TGCGCCAGCAGCGGAGGACTTACTGAAGCTTTCTTT.

This chain links TRBV6-5 with TRBJ2-7; D is uncertain. V was shortened by 0 bases and J by 0 bases, with 12 bases between the two germline ends. This CDR3 region has 16 residues. Germline CDR1 reads MNHEY; CDR2 reads SVGAGI. The CDR3 reads CASSYSLAVTSYEQYF. CDR3 in DNA: TGTGCCAGCAGTTACTCGCTCGCGGTGACCTCCTACGAGCAGTACTTC.

The chain links TRBV28 to TRBJ1-4; D ambiguous. Germline V gene sequence: CDR1 MDHEN, CDR2 SYDVKM. CDR3 size: 14 residues. Trimming left V 3 bases short and J 8 bases short, with 13 bases between. The CDR3 loop is CASSLEVMREKLFF. The CDR3 nucleotides are TGTGCCAGCAGTTTGGAGGTGATGCGGGAAAAACTGTTTTTT. Full variable domain (remainder filled in from reference TRBV28 and TRBJ1-4): DVKVTQSSRYLVKRTGEKVFLECVQDMDHENMFWYRQDPGLGLRLIYFSYDVKMKEKGDIPEGYSVSREKKERFSLILESASTNQTSMYLCASSLEVMREKLFFGSGTQLSVL.

This chain uses TRBV6-6 with TRBJ1-1, with TRBD1 identical over 7 bases. The CDR3 is made up of 13 amino acids. Trimming at V came to 5 bases and at J to 10 bases, leaving 10 bases not matched to a gene. The germline CDR1 and CDR2 sequences are MNHNY and SVGAGI (reference sequence). CDR3 region: CASSQDRERSAFF. CDR3 DNA: TGTGCCAGCAGTCAAGACAGGGAACGATCAGCTTTCTTT.

J is TRBJ2-3 and V is TRBV2; maybe TRBD2 (7 bases). There are 15 residues in the CDR3. Trimming took 0 bases from V and 5 from J, leaving 12 bases between them. Germline loops: CDR1 SNHLY, CDR2 FYNNEI. The CDR3 is CASSEARGGGDTQYF. The CDR3 DNA reads as TGTGCCAGCAGTGAAGCGAGAGGGGGGGGAGATACGCAGTATTTT.

The gene calls are TRBV28 and TRBJ1-3; D possibly corresponds to TRBD1 (6 bases). This CDR3 is built from 15 residues. Between the trimmed V and J ends, which lost 3 bases and 2 bases, there was a span of 11 bases. Per germline, CDR1 MDHEN and CDR2 SYDVKM. CDR3: CASSLDSFTGNTIYF. CDR3 nucleotide sequence: TGTGCCAGCAGTTTGGACAGTTTTACTGGAAACACCATATATTTT.

The CDR3 loop reads CASSDQFTDTQYF. The CDR3 bases are TGTGCCAGCAGTGATCAATTCACAGATACGCAGTATTTT. The chain uses TRBV6-1 and TRBJ2-3, with D hard to call. The ends were cut back, 3 bases at V and 2 bases at J, with 6 bases in the middle. This CDR3 region has 13 residues. Germline V gives CDR1 MNHNS, CDR2 SASEGT.

The CDR3 coding sequence is TGTGCCAGCAGCCCCGGGACTAGCGGGATCTACGAGCAGTACTTC. This translates into CASSPGTSGIYEQYF. This chain uses TRBV11-3 with TRBJ2-7, with TRBD2 matching over 13 bases. Germline trimming cut 5 bases from V and 3 bases from J; bases unmatched to any gene: 4. Germline V CDR1 and CDR2: SGHNT, YENEEA. This CDR3 is built from 15 residues.

J is TRBJ2-7 and V is TRBV4-1; D is possibly TRBD1 (6 bases). Trimming left V 6 bases short and J 0 bases short, with 15 bases between. CDR1 MGHRA and CDR2 YSYEKL come from the germline V gene. The CDR3 length is 15 residues. DNA for the CDR3: TGCGCCAGCAGATCCCGGGACACTCGCTCCTACGAGCAGTACTTC. Residues: CASRSRDTRSYEQYF.

V is TRBV5-5 and J is TRBJ1-5, with unresolved D. Trimming removed 2 bases from V and 2 bases from J, with 11 bases in between. The CDR3 has 15 residues. Per the germline V gene, CDR1 is SGHKS and CDR2 is YYEKEE (reference sequence). CDR3 nucleotides: TGTGCCAGCAGCTTTTTCGGAGGCGGCAATCAGCCCCAGCATTTT. Encoded protein: CASSFFGGGNQPQHF.

The chain recombines TRBV5-6 with TRBJ2-3, with D possibly TRBD2 on 6 matching bases. The germline gives CDR1 SGHDT, CDR2 YYEEEE. The V end was cut by 2 bases, the J end by 6 bases, with 19 bases between. The CDR3 loop spans 16 amino acids. CDR3 region: CASSFGAGTRSDTQYF. CDR3 nucleotides: TGTGCCAGCAGCTTCGGGGCGGGGACCCGTTCCGATACGCAGTATTTT.